The clone carrying this TCR beta chain was counted at least ten times. The record originates from a study of T cells after yellow fever vaccination. TCRdb analysed the 5' RACE reads with MiXCR anew, one entry per CDR3 protein. The table includes about 130,000 distinct CDR3 sequences, 7.4% detected once. The sequencing used CD4+ T cells sorted from PBMCs, collected 10 to 11 days after the first yellow fever vaccination. The receptor was derived from a young man who received the YFV17D yellow fever vaccine.

The DNA of the CDR3 is TGTGCCAGCAGCTCGGGTGTAAGGGCGTCTGAAGCTTTCTTT. Residues: CASSSGVRASEAFF. The gene calls are TRBV7-2 and TRBJ1-1; the D is unclear. CDR3 size: 14 residues. V lost 4 bases to trimming and J lost 6 bases, with 15 bases between them. Per the germline V gene, CDR1 is SGHTA and CDR2 is FQGNSA.